The text below deals with one T cell receptor (beta chain). From germline, CDR1 is SGHVS and CDR2 FQNEAQ. The junction had 6 bases not matched to a gene; V was cut back by 5 bases and J by 4 bases. This CDR3 spans 15 amino acids. This sample is part of a study of blood T cell repertoires in COVID-19. Study overall: Samples taken during acute and convalescent COVID-19 were collected in the United States, Italy and Spain. T cells, B-cell-depleted T cells, or PBMCs supplied cDNA or gDNA.

In the original processing: Reference gene primer amplification yielded estimated nucleated cell counts. The protocol was immunoSEQ multiplex PCR, while the TCRdb copy is restricted to in-frame clones and leaves out a portion. V and J calls and clone size come straight from that table; D and trimming were deduced from the DNA. The sample holds 200,000 to 300,000 clones, 86% seen once. The sequence came from a man younger than 40 with active or convalescent COVID-19. V is TRBV7-8 and J is TRBJ2-1; 9 positions agree with TRBD1. The sequenced material came from peripheral blood. In DNA, the CDR3 is TGTGCCAGCAGCCACACAGGGGGCACTTACAATGAGCAGTTCTTC. Translation: CASSHTGGTYNEQFF.